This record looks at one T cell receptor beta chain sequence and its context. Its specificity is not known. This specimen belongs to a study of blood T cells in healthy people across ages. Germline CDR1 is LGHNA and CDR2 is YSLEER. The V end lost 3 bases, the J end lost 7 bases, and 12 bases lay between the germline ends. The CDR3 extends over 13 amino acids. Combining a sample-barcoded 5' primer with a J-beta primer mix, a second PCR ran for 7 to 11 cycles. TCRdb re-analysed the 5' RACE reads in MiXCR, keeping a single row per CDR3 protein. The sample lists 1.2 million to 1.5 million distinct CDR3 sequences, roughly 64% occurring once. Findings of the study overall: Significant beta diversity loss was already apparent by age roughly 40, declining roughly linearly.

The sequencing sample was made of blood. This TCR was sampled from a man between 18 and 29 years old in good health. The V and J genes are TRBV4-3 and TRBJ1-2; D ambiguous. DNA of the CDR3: TGCGCCAGCAGCCAGGGAGGGCGAAGTGGCTACACCTTC. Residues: CASSQGGRSGYTF.